What follows are 22 T cell receptor beta chains derived from one specimen sequenced in a study of cytomegalovirus exposure and HLA in healthy donors. The PCR used 60 Vbeta and 13 Jbeta primers. TCRdb keeps only in-frame clones here, not all; method: immunoSEQ multiplex PCR. Its table lists 100,000 to 150,000 clones. The sample comprised PBMCs. These receptors came from a man younger than 30 in good health and CMV-seronegative.

J is TRBJ2-1 and V is TRBV29-1, with 7 nucleotides matching TRBD1. The CDR3 covers 12 residues. With V trimmed by 5 bases and J by 3 bases, 1 base remained unmatched. CDR1 and CDR2 (germline): SQVTM, ANQGSEA. The chain's CDR3 is CSVRQGYNEQFF. In DNA, the CDR3 is TGCAGCGTTCGACAGGGCTACAATGAGCAGTTCTTC.

J is TRBJ2-5 and V is TRBV6-5; 7 nucleotides line up with TRBD2. Germline V gene lookup returns CDR1 MNHEY and CDR2 SVGAGI. This CDR3 is 13 amino acids long. The junction had 8 bases not matched to a gene; V was cut back by 8 bases and J by 5 bases. CDR3 nucleotides: TGTGCCAGCGGGGGGGGGTTGGGGGAGACCCAGTACTTC. The encoded protein is CASGGGLGETQYF.

The chain uses TRBV18 and TRBJ2-5; TRBD1 aligns across 8 bases. Germline CDR1 and CDR2: KGHSH and LQKENI. Trimming removed 2 bases from V and 2 bases from J; junction bases left unmatched: 4. CDR3 length: 15 amino acids. The CDR3 nucleotides are TGTGCCAGCTCACCATTCGGACAGGGTCAAGAGACCCAGTACTTC. It translates to CASSPFGQGQETQYF.

The chain employs TRBV28 and TRBJ2-7; 9 bases line up with TRBD2. The CDR3 is 15 residues long. Germline V gives CDR1 MDHEN, CDR2 SYDVKM. The trim removed 2 bases at V and 2 bases at J, leaving 4 bases unmatched. CDR3 in DNA: TGTGCCAGCAGTTTAGTAGCGGGGGCCCCCTACGAGCAGTACTTC. Protein: CASSLVAGAPYEQYF.

The V call is TRBV15, the J call TRBJ2-7, with 8 bases lining up with TRBD1. J gave up 3 bases and V 1 base, and 8 bases lay outside the gene matches. Germline CDR1 and CDR2: LNHNV and YYDKDF (reference sequence). The length of the CDR3 is 16 residues. CDR3: CATSRARQGKSYEQYF. In DNA, the CDR3 is TGTGCCACCAGCAGAGCCAGACAGGGGAAAAGCTACGAGCAGTACTTC.

This chain uses TRBV29-1 with TRBJ2-3; 11 nucleotides match TRBD2. Germline loops: CDR1 SQVTM, CDR2 ANQGSEA. The CDR3 has 16 residues. With 1 base clipped from V and 2 bases from J, the junction kept 5 bases outside the gene matches. CDR3 loop: CSVEGVTSGNTDTQYF. The CDR3 DNA sequence: TGCAGCGTTGAAGGAGTGACTAGCGGGAACACAGATACGCAGTATTTT.

This chain uses TRBV5-6 with TRBJ2-7; D perhaps matches TRBD2 (6 bases). CDR1 is SGHDT, CDR2 YYEEEE, per germline. The CDR3 loop spans 17 amino acids. Trimming left V 0 bases short and J 4 bases short, with 20 bases between. CDR3 sequence: CASSLGGGSHLGYEQYF. CDR3 sequence (DNA): TGTGCCAGCAGCTTGGGTGGAGGGAGCCATTTAGGGTACGAGCAGTACTTC. The complete variable domain, with remaining parts taken from reference TRBV5-6 and TRBJ2-7, reads DAGVTQSPTHLIKTRGQQVTLRCSPKSGHDTVSWYQQALGQGPQFIFQYYEEEERQRGNFPDRFSGHQFPNYSSELNVNALLLGDSALYLCASSLGGGSHLGYEQYFGPGTRLTVT.

The rearrangement links TRBV7-2 to TRBJ2-7; 14 bases are a match to TRBD2. This CDR3 has 16 residues. Losses at the gene ends were 5 bases for V and 1 base for J; bases not matched to a gene: 4. The germline V gene encodes CDR1 SGHTA and CDR2 FQGNSA. The CDR3 reads CASSRGLAGGSYEQYF. CDR3 sequence (DNA): TGTGCCAGCAGCAGAGGACTAGCGGGAGGATCCTACGAGCAGTACTTC.

V is TRBV5-4 and J is TRBJ1-1; 9 positions match TRBD1. With 4 bases clipped from V and 5 bases from J, the junction kept 12 bases outside the gene matches. The CDR3 loop spans 16 amino acids. The V gene's germline CDR1 is SGHNT and CDR2 YYREEE (reference sequence). The CDR3 loop reads CASSNPGQGRGTEAFF. The CDR3 DNA reads TGTGCCAGCAGCAACCCCGGACAGGGGAGAGGGACTGAAGCTTTCTTT.

This chain connects TRBV15 to TRBJ2-7, with TRBD2 identical over 12 bases. In germline, CDR1 is LNHNV, CDR2 YYDKDF (reference sequence). The CDR3 has 17 residues. Losses at the gene ends were 5 bases for V and 4 bases for J; bases not matched to a gene: 12. CDR3 sequence: CATSPRRTSGTLYEQYF. The CDR3 DNA follows: TGTGCCACCAGCCCCCGTAGGACTAGCGGGACTCTTTACGAGCAGTACTTC.

This chain connects TRBV27 to TRBJ2-7; D is uncertain. This CDR3 spans 15 amino acids. V was shortened by 5 bases and J by 6 bases, with 20 bases between the two germline ends. The germline V gene has CDR1 MNHEY and CDR2 SMNVEV (reference sequence). The CDR3 DNA follows: TGTGCCAGCAGTGATGACTTGCTCTGGATCCCCGAGCAGTACTTC. Its translation is CASSDDLLWIPEQYF.

J is TRBJ2-5 and V is TRBV2; D is unresolved. Germline V gives CDR1 SNHLY, CDR2 FYNNEI. Trimming took off 3 bases at V and 5 bases at J, with 4 bases between the two ends. The CDR3 is 11 amino acids. CDR3 sequence reads: CASSEEETQYF. CDR3 DNA: TGTGCCAGCAGTGAGGAGGAGACCCAGTACTTC.

CDR3 coding DNA: TGTGCCTGGACCGAGACAGGGGGCCTCTCCTATGAGCAGTTCTTC. It codes for CAWTETGGLSYEQFF. The chain carries TRBV30 and TRBJ2-1, with TRBD1 identical over 10 bases. Trimming at V came to 4 bases and at J to 8 bases, leaving 11 bases not matched to a gene. The germline V gene has CDR1 GTSNPN and CDR2 SVGIG (reference sequence). The CDR3 extends over 15 amino acids.

V is TRBV30 and J is TRBJ2-7, with TRBD1 identical over 7 bases. The ends lost 4 bases at V and 3 bases at J; junction bases unmatched: 3. The CDR3 is made up of 12 amino acids. The germline CDR1 and CDR2 sequences are GTSNPN and SVGIG (reference sequence). CDR3 region: CAWTGGFYEQYF. In DNA, the CDR3 is TGTGCCTGGACAGGGGGATTCTACGAGCAGTACTTC.

The V call is TRBV18, the J call TRBJ2-1, with no clear D. Germline assignment: CDR1 KGHSH and CDR2 LQKENI. The CDR3 has 15 amino acids. V dropped 3 bases and J dropped 0 bases, with 9 bases sitting between them. CDR3 region: CASSPAMSSYNEQFF. CDR3 nucleotides: TGTGCCAGCTCACCTGCGATGAGCTCCTACAATGAGCAGTTCTTC.

The chain couples TRBV2 to TRBJ2-1, with 9 bases aligning to TRBD2. Germline V gives CDR1 SNHLY, CDR2 FYNNEI. The CDR3 runs to 16 residues. J lost 2 bases, V lost 8 bases, and 10 bases had no gene match. CDR3 sequence: CASGDRLAETYNEQFF. In nucleotides, the CDR3 is TGTGCCAGCGGGGACCGACTAGCGGAGACCTACAATGAGCAGTTCTTC.

The chain joins TRBV6-6 to TRBJ1-5; D may be TRBD1 (5 bases). The ends were cut back, 7 bases at V and 0 bases at J, with 10 bases in the middle. The CDR3 spans 14 residues. CDR1 is MNHNY, CDR2 SVGAGI, per germline (reference sequence). CDR3 loop: CASTDRDSNQPQHF. The DNA of the CDR3 is TGTGCCAGCACCGACAGAGATAGCAATCAGCCCCAGCATTTT.

The genes are TRBV30 and TRBJ2-3; 7 positions match TRBD2. Germline-derived CDR1 and CDR2 are GTSNPN and SVGIG (reference sequence). CDR3 size: 15 residues. The V gene end was trimmed by 5 bases and the J gene end by 0 bases; junction bases not matched to a gene: 8. The CDR3 nucleotides read TGTGCCTGGGAACATGCTAGCGGTAGCACAGATACGCAGTATTTT. Translation gives CAWEHASGSTDTQYF.

The J gene is TRBJ2-1, the V gene TRBV29-1; 7 bases align to TRBD2. J lost 4 bases, V lost 8 bases, and 11 bases had no gene match. The CDR3 consists of 14 residues. Germline V gene sequence: CDR1 SQVTM, CDR2 ANQGSEA. The CDR3 is CSIDQAGLYNEQFF. The CDR3 nucleotides read TGCAGCATCGACCAAGCGGGATTGTACAATGAGCAGTTCTTC.

The chain joins TRBV28 to TRBJ2-7; 9 positions match TRBD2. Germline assignment: CDR1 MDHEN and CDR2 SYDVKM. V lost 3 bases and J lost 5; bases outside the gene matches: 14. CDR3 length: 17 amino acids. The CDR3 nucleotides are TGTGCCAGCAGTTTGGTTCCTGGCGGGAGGGGCGGGAACGAGCAGTACTTC. Residues: CASSLVPGGRGGNEQYF.

The chain employs TRBV19 and TRBJ2-7, with a tentative D call TRBD1 (6 bases). V lost 4 bases to trimming and J lost 2 bases, with 15 bases between them. Germline CDR1 is LNHDA and CDR2 is SQIVND (reference sequence). CDR3 size: 15 residues. In nucleotides, the CDR3 is TGTGCCAGTAGTAAGGCAGATACAGGGACCTACGAGCAGTACTTC. This sequence encodes CASSKADTGTYEQYF.

The chain joins TRBV19 to TRBJ1-5, with unresolved D. V shed 10 bases and J shed 4 bases, with 20 bases lying between them. This CDR3 spans 15 amino acids. The germline V gene encodes CDR1 LNHDA and CDR2 SQIVND (reference sequence). This CDR3 is CATILGGGKNQPQHF. The CDR3 DNA follows: TGTGCCACTATCCTAGGAGGCGGAAAGAATCAGCCCCAGCATTTT.